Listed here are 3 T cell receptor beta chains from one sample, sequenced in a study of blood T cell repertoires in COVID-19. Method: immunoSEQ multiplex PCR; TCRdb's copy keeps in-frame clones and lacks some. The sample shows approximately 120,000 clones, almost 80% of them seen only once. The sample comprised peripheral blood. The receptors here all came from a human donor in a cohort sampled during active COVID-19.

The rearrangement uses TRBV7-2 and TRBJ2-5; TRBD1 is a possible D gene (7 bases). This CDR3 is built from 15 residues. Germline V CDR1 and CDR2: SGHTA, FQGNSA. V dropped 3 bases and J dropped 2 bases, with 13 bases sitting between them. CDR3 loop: CASSLTRDRQETQYF. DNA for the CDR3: TGTGCCAGCAGCTTGACGCGGGACAGACAAGAGACCCAGTACTTC.

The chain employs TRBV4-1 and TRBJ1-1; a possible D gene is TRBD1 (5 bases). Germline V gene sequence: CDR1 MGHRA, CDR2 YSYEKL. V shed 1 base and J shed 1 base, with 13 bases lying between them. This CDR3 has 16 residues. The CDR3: CASSQASQGGNTEAFF. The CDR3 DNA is TGCGCCAGCAGCCAAGCATCTCAGGGTGGGAACACTGAAGCTTTCTTT.

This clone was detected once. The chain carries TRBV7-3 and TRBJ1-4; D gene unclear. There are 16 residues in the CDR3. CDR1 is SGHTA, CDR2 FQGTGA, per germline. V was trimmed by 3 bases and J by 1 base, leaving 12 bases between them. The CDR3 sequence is CASSFWRMQTNEKLFF. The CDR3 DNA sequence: TGTGCCAGCAGCTTCTGGAGGATGCAAACTAATGAAAAACTGTTTTTT. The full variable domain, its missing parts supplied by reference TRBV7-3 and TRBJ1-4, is GAGVSQTPSNKVTEKGKYVELRCDPISGHTALYWYRQSLGQGPEFLIYFQGTGAADDSGLPNDRFFAVRPEGSVSTLKIQRTERGDSAVYLCASSFWRMQTNEKLFFGSGTQLSVL.